The sequence of this TCR beta chain was determined in a study of human T cells and chemical hapten exposure. Time point given: pre-sensitization, week 0. Treatment reported: therapeutic diphenylcyclopropenone sensitization with weekly scalp DPC. Germline-derived CDR1 and CDR2 are SGHKS and YYEKEE (reference sequence). V shed 4 bases and J 2 bases; nucleotides not matched to a gene: 8. The CDR3 runs 17 residues. TCRdb re-called the RACE reads with MiXCR, one entry per CDR3 protein. Of 180,000 or so distinct CDR3 sequences detected, about 31% appear once; the ten largest clones hold 2.9%. This clonotype was counted many times.

Sequencing used whole blood, obtained in connection with sensitization to the hapten diphenylcyclopropenone (DPC). This receptor was obtained from a woman in her 30s with alopecia areata. Some clones in this sample may be carry-over from other donors' samples. The rearrangement links TRBV5-5 to TRBJ2-1, with TRBD1 identical over 11 bases. As DNA, the CDR3 is TGTGCCAGCAGCCCCGGGACAGGGGGATCCCCCTACAATGAGCAGTTCTTC. Residues: CASSPGTGGSPYNEQFF.